This T cell receptor beta chain was captured by sequencing in a study of technical replicates of blood from a handful of donors. Clones were read by immunoSEQ multiplex PCR, and TCRdb kept only the in-frame ones, dropping some. The table includes tens of thousands of clones, approximately 94% detected once. V gave up 7 bases and J gave up 4 bases; unmatched junction bases: 7. The germline CDR1 and CDR2 sequences are SNHLY and FYNNEI. The CDR3 is made up of 14 amino acids. The chain has TRBV2 and TRBJ1-2; 9 nucleotides agree with TRBD1. This sequence originates from a human donor in good health. Some clones in this sample may be carry-over from other donors' samples. The material sequenced was PBMCs. CDR3: CASTLDRGSYGYTF. The CDR3, as DNA: TGTGCCAGCACCCTGGACAGGGGCTCCTATGGCTACACCTTC. The complete variable domain, with remaining parts taken from reference TRBV2 and TRBJ1-2, reads EPEVTQTPSHQVTQMGQEVILRCVPISNHLYFYWYRQILGQKVEFLVSFYNNEISEKSEIFDDQFSVERPDGSNFTLKIRSTKLEDSAMYFCASTLDRGSYGYTFGSGTRLTVV.